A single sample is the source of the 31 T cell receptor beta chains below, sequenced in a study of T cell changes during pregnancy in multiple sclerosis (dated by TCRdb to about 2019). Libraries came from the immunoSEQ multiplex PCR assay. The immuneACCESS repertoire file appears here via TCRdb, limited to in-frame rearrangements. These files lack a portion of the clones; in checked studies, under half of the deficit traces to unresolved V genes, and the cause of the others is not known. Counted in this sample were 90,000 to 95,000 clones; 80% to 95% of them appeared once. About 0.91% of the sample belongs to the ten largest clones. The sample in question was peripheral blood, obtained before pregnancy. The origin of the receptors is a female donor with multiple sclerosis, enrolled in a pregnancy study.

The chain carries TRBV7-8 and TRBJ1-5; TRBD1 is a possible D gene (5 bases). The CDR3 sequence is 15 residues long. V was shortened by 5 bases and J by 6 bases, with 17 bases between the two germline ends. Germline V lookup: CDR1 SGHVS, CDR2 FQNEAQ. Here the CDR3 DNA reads TGTGCCAGCAGCCACGGTAGGGGAAGAGGTCAGCCCCAGCATTTT. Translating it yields CASSHGRGRGQPQHF.

CDR3 DNA: TGTGCCACCAGCAGTCGGACAGGGGCGAACACTGAAGCTTTCTTT. It encodes CATSSRTGANTEAFF. The rearrangement links TRBV15 to TRBJ1-1, with TRBD1 identical over 9 bases. The CDR3 is made up of 15 amino acids. V gave up 3 bases and J gave up 1 base; unmatched junction bases: 3. CDR1 and CDR2 from the germline V gene are LNHNV and YYDKDF (reference sequence).

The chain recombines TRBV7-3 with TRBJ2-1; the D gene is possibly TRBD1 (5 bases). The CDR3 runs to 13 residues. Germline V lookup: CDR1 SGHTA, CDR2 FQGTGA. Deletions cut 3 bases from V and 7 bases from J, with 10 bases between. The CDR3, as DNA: TGTGCCAGCAGCTTCTCTAGGGGAAATGAGCAGTTCTTC. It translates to CASSFSRGNEQFF.

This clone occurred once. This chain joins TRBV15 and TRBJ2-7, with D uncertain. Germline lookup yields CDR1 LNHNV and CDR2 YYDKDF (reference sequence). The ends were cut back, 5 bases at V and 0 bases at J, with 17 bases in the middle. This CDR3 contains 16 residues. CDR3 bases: TGTGCCACCAGCCACACATTTGAGACGGGCTCCTACGAGCAGTACTTC. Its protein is CATSHTFETGSYEQYF.

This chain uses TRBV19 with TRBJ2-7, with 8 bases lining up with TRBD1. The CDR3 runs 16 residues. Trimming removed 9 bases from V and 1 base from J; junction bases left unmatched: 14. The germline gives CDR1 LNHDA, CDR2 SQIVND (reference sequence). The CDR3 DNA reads TGTGCCAGCACCGCGCGGACAGGGATTGATTCCTACGAGCAGTACTTC. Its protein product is CASTARTGIDSYEQYF.

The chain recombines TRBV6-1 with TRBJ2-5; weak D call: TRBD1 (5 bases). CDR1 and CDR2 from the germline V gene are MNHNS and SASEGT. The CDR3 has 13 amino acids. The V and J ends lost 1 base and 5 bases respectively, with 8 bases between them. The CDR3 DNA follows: TGTGCCAGCAGTGAAGGGACAATTGAGACCCAGTACTTC. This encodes CASSEGTIETQYF.

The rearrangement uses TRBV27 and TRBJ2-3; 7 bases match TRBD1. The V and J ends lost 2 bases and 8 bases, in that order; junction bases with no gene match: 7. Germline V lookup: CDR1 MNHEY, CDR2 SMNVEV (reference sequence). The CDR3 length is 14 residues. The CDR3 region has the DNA TGTGCCAGCAGTTTACCCGGGGACAGACCTACGCAGTATTTT. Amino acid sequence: CASSLPGDRPTQYF.

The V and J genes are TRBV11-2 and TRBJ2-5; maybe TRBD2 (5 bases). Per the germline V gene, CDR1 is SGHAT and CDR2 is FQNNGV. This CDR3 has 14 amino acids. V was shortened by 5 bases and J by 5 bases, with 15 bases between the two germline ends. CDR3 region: CASSLGTGLETQYF. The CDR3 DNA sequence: TGTGCCAGCAGCCTAGGTACGGGGTTGGAGACCCAGTACTTC.

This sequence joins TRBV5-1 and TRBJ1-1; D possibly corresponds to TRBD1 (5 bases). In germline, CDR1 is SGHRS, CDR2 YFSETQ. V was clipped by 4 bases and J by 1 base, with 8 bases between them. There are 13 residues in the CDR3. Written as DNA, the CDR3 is TGCGCCAGCAGCCCAACAGGGAACACTGAAGCTTTCTTT. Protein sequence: CASSPTGNTEAFF.

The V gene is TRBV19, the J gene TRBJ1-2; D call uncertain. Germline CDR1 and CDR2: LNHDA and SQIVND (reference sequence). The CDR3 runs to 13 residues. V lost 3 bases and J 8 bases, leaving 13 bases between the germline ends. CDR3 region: CASSIAPAGGYTF. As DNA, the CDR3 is TGTGCCAGTAGTATTGCGCCCGCCGGGGGCTACACCTTC.

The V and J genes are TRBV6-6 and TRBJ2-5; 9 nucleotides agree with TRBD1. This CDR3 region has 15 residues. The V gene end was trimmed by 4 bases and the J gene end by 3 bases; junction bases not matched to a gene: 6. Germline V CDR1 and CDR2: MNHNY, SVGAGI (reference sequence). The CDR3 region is CASSFLQGAEETQYF. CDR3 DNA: TGTGCCAGCAGTTTCCTACAGGGGGCTGAAGAGACCCAGTACTTC.

The CDR3 coding sequence is TGCGCCAGCAGCGGGACTAGCGGGGGGGCTAGAGGCGAGCAGTACTTC. Translating it yields CASSGTSGGARGEQYF. V gene TRBV4-1 combines with J gene TRBJ2-7; TRBD2 aligns across 16 bases. The CDR3 has 16 residues. J gave up 6 bases and V 5 bases, and 7 bases lay outside the gene matches. Germline lookup yields CDR1 MGHRA and CDR2 YSYEKL.

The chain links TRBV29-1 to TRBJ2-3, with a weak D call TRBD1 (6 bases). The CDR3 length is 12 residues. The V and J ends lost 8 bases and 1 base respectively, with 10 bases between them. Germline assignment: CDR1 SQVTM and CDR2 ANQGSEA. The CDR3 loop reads CSTRQGTDTQYF. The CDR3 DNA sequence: TGCAGCACGAGACAGGGCACAGATACGCAGTATTTT.

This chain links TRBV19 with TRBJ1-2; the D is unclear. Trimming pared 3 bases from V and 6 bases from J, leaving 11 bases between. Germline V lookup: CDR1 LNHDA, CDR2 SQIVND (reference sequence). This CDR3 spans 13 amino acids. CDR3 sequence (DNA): TGTGCCAGTAGTATGCGGAGGAGGGATGGCTACACCTTC. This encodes CASSMRRRDGYTF.

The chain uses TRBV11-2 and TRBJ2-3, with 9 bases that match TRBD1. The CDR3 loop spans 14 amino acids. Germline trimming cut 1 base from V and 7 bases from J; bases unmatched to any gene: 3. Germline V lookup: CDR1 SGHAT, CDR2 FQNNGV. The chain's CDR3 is CASSLGTGVNTQYF. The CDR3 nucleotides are TGTGCCAGCAGCTTAGGGACAGGGGTTAATACGCAGTATTTT.

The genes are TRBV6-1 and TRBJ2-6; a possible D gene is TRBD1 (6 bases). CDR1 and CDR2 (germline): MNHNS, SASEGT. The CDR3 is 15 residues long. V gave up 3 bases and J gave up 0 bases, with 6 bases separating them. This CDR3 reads CASSEDSSGANVLTF. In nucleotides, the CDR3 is TGTGCCAGCAGTGAGGACAGCTCTGGGGCCAACGTCCTGACTTTC.

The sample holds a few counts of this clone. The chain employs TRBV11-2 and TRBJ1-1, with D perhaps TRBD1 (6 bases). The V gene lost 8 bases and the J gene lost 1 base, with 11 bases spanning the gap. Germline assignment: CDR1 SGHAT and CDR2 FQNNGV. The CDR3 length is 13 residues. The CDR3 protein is CASGRQENTEAFF. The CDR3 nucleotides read TGTGCCAGCGGTAGACAGGAGAACACTGAAGCTTTCTTT.

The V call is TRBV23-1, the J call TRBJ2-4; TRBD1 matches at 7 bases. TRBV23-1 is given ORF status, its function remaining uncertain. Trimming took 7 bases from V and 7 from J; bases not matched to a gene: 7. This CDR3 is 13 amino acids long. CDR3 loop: CASIRQGENIQYF. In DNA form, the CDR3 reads TGCGCCAGCATCCGACAGGGAGAGAACATTCAGTACTTC.

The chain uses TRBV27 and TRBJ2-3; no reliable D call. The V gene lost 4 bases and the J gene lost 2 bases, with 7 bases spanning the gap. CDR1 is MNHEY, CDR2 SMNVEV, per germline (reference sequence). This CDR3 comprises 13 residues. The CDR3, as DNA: TGTGCCAGCAGTTATAGACACACAGATACGCAGTATTTT. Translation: CASSYRHTDTQYF.

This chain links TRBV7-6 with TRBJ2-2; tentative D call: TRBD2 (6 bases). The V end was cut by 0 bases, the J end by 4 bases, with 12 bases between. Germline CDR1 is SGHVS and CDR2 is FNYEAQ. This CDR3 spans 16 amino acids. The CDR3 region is CASSLAETSVTGELFF. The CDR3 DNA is TGTGCCAGCAGCTTAGCTGAGACTAGTGTCACCGGGGAGCTGTTTTTT.

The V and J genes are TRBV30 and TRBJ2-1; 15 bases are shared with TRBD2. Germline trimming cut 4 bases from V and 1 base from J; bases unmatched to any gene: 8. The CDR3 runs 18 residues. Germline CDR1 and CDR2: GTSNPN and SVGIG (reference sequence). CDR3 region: CAWTLRTSGRVSYNEQFF. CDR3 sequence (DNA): TGTGCCTGGACCCTTCGGACTAGCGGGAGGGTGTCCTACAATGAGCAGTTCTTC.

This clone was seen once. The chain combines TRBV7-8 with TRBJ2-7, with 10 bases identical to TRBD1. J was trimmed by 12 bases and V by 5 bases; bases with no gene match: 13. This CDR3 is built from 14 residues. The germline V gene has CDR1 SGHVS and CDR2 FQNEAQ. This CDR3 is CASSHGTGEVRMYF. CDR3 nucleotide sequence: TGTGCCAGCAGCCATGGGACAGGGGAGGTCCGGATGTACTTC.

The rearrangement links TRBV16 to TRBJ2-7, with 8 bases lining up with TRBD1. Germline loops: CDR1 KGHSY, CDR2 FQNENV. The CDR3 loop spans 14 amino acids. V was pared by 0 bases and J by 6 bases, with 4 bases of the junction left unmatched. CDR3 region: CASSQSPGGFEQYF. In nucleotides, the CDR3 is TGTGCCAGCAGCCAATCTCCAGGGGGCTTCGAGCAGTACTTC.

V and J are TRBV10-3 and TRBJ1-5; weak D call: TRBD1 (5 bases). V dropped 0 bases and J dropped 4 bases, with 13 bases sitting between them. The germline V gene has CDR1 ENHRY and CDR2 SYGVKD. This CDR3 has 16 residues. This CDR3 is CAISESKGQGNQPQHF. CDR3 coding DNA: TGTGCCATCAGTGAGTCGAAGGGGCAGGGAAATCAGCCCCAGCATTTT.

The CDR3 region has the DNA TGTGCCATCAGTGAGACCGGGGGAAACACTGAAGCTTTCTTT. It specifies CAISETGGNTEAFF. This rearrangement joins TRBV10-3 to TRBJ1-1; tentative D call: TRBD1 (5 bases). Trimming left V 2 bases short and J 2 bases short, with 9 bases between. The germline V gene encodes CDR1 ENHRY and CDR2 SYGVKD. The CDR3 totals 14 residues.

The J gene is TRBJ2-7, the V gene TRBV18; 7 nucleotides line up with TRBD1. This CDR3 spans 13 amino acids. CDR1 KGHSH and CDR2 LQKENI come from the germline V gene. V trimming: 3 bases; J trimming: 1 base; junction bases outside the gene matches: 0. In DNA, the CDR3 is TGTGCCAGCTCACCGGGACAGTCCTACGAGCAGTACTTC. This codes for CASSPGQSYEQYF.

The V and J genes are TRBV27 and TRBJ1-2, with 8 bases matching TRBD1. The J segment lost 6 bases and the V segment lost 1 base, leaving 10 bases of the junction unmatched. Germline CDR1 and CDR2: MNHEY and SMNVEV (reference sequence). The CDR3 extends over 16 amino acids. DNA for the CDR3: TGTGCCAGCAGTTTATGGCAGGGGGCGGGTTTAGATGGCTACACCTTC. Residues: CASSLWQGAGLDGYTF.

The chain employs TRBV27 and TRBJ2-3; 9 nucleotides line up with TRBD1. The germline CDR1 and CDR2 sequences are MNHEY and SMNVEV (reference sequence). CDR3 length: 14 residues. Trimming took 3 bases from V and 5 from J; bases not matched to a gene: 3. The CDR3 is CASSFNRGRDTQYF. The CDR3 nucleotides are TGTGCCAGCAGTTTTAACAGGGGGCGAGATACGCAGTATTTT.

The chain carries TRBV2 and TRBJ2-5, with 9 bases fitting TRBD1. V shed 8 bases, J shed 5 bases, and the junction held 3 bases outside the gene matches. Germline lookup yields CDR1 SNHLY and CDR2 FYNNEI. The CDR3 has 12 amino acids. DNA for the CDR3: TGTGCCAGCGTCGGGACAGGGGAGACCCAGTACTTC. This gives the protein CASVGTGETQYF.

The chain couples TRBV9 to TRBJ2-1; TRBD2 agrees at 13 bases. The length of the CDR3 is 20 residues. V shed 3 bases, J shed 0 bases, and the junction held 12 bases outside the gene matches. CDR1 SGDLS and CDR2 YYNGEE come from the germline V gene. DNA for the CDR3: TGTGCCAGCAGCGCTCCAGCTACTAGCGGGAGGGTGAGCTCCTACAATGAGCAGTTCTTC. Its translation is CASSAPATSGRVSSYNEQFF.

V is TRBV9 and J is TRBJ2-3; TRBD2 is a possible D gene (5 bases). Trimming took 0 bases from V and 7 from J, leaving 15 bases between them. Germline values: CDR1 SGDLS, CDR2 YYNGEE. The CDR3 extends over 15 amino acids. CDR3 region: CASSVDGNEGNTQYF. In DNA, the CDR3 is TGTGCCAGCAGCGTAGATGGAAACGAGGGAAATACGCAGTATTTT.